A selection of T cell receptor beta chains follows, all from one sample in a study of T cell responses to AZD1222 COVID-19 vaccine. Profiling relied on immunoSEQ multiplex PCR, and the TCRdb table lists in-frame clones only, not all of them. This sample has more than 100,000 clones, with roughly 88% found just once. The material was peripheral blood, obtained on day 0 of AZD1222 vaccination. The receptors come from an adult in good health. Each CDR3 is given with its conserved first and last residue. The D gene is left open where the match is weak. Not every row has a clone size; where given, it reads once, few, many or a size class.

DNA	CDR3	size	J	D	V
TGTGCCAGCAGTTACCAGCGGGGGGGTGCAGATACGCAGTATTTT	CASSYQRGGADTQYF	NA	TRBJ2-3	TRBD2	TRBV6-5
TGTGCCAGCAGTCCTCGGCCGCCGGTCTTCTCCTACGAGCAGTACTTC	CASSPRPPVFSYEQYF	NA	TRBJ2-7	NA	TRBV27
TGTGCCAGCAGTTTGGGGACTTATGGCTACACCTTC	CASSLGTYGYTF	NA	TRBJ1-2	NA	TRBV28
TGTGCCAGCAGTGACCGGGGGGGGTACATTCAGTACTTC	CASSDRGGYIQYF	NA	TRBJ2-4	TRBD2	TRBV6-4
TGTGCCAGCAGTCCAAGGACAGGGGGCACGAGCAATCAGCCCCAGCATTTT	CASSPRTGGTSNQPQHF	NA	TRBJ1-5	TRBD1	TRBV6-2/TRBV6-3
TGTGCCAGCAGCCAAGACAGATTTCAGTACTTC	CASSQDRFQYF	NA	TRBJ2-4	NA	TRBV11-2
TGTGCCTGGAGTAAGGAGAGGGTGAACTATGGCTACACCTTC	CAWSKERVNYGYTF	NA	TRBJ1-2	NA	TRBV30
TGTGCCAGCAGCTTAGGAGGGACCAAAAACATTCAGTACTTC	CASSLGGTKNIQYF	NA	TRBJ2-4	NA	TRBV7-8
TGTGCCAGCAGTTTAAGAGGCCAGCCCCAGCATTTT	CASSLRGQPQHF	NA	TRBJ1-5	NA	TRBV27
TGCGCCAGCAGGCCCCCCGCGGAAAGCTACGAGCAGTACTTC	CASRPPAESYEQYF	NA	TRBJ2-7	NA	TRBV10-1
TGTGCCAGCAGCTTACCGCTAGCTTGGAATGAGCAGTTCTTC	CASSLPLAWNEQFF	few	TRBJ2-1	NA	TRBV7-2
TGTGCCAGCAGTGAAGGGCAGGGTTTGTATCTCGAGCAGTACTTC	CASSEGQGLYLEQYF	NA	TRBJ2-7	NA	TRBV6-1
TGTGCCAGTAGTCGGGGGGAGGGAACCAATCAGCCCCAGCATTTT	CASSRGEGTNQPQHF	NA	TRBJ1-5	NA	TRBV19
TGTGCCAGCAGCTTGCTACAAGCGAACACCGGGGAGCTGTTTTTT	CASSLLQANTGELFF	NA	TRBJ2-2	NA	TRBV5-6
TGTGCCAGCAGCTTGGGACAGGGGGCCTATGGCTACACCTTC	CASSLGQGAYGYTF	NA	TRBJ1-2	TRBD1	TRBV5-4
TGTGCCAGCGCCCTCGGGGGTAGCGGGGGGTTGTTCACAGATACGCAGTATTTT	CASALGGSGGLFTDTQYF	NA	TRBJ2-3	TRBD2	TRBV9
TGTGCCAGCAGCGTTGGGACTAGCGGCTCCTACGAGCAGTACTTC	CASSVGTSGSYEQYF	NA	TRBJ2-7	TRBD2	TRBV9
TGTGCCAGCAGTTACGGGACTAGCGGGAGGCGCTACGAGCAGTACTTC	CASSYGTSGRRYEQYF	NA	TRBJ2-7	TRBD2	TRBV6-2/TRBV6-3
TGTGCCTGGAGTGCCCGGGACAGGGGGCCCTATAGCAATCAGCCCCAGCATTTT	CAWSARDRGPYSNQPQHF	NA	TRBJ1-5	TRBD1	TRBV30
TGTGCCAGCAGCTTAGCGTTGGGGGCCAAAAACATTCAGTACTTC	CASSLALGAKNIQYF	NA	TRBJ2-4	NA	TRBV7-2
TGTGCCAGCAGCTTTCGCGGGGATTATGGAGGCGAGCAGTACTTC	CASSFRGDYGGEQYF	NA	TRBJ2-7	NA	TRBV9
TGCAGCGGGGGAGCAGGGGGCTTAACAGATACGCAGTATTTT	CSGGAGGLTDTQYF	NA	TRBJ2-3	TRBD1	TRBV29-1
TGTGCCAGCAGCCCCTCGGGTGGCAGCTCCTACAATGAGCAGTTCTTC	CASSPSGGSSYNEQFF	NA	TRBJ2-1	NA	TRBV27
TGCGCCAGCAGCCAGACCTCGACAGGGAGTGGAAACACCATATATTTT	CASSQTSTGSGNTIYF	NA	TRBJ1-3	TRBD1	TRBV5-1
TGTGCCAGCAGCTTGGAGGGGAAGCACCAAGAGACCCAGTACTTC	CASSLEGKHQETQYF	NA	TRBJ2-5	NA	TRBV5-4
TGTGCCAGCAGCATCAGACTAGCGGGAGTGTTAGGGACCGGGGAGCTGTTTTTT	CASSIRLAGVLGTGELFF	NA	TRBJ2-2	TRBD2	TRBV11-2
TGCGCCAGCAGTGAACTAGCGGGGGGGGATACGCAGTATTTT	CASSELAGGDTQYF	NA	TRBJ2-3	TRBD2	TRBV10-2
TGTGCCAGCAGCCGAACTCGAAGTGGGTACGAGCAGTACTTC	CASSRTRSGYEQYF	NA	TRBJ2-7	NA	TRBV14
TGTGCCTGGAGTTTAGGGGGCCACGCCTATGGCTACACCTTC	CAWSLGGHAYGYTF	once	TRBJ1-2	TRBD1	TRBV30
TGTGCCAGCAGTCCCCGAGGGTCAGGGGTATCCACCGGGGAGCTGTTTTTT	CASSPRGSGVSTGELFF	NA	TRBJ2-2	NA	TRBV6-2/TRBV6-3
TGTGCCAGCCGTCTAGCGGGAAGGGGAGGCGAGCAGTACTTC	CASRLAGRGGEQYF	NA	TRBJ2-7	TRBD2	TRBV7-2
TGCGCCAGCAGCCACCCCGGGATAAACGAGCAGTACTTC	CASSHPGINEQYF	NA	TRBJ2-7	NA	TRBV4-1
TGTGCCAGCAGCCTGGGACTAGATGTGGGGTATGAGCAGTTCTTC	CASSLGLDVGYEQFF	NA	TRBJ2-1	TRBD2	TRBV3-1/TRBV3-2
TGTGCCAGCAGCTTAGGCCTAGCGGTCGGGGAGCTGTTTTTT	CASSLGLAVGELFF	NA	TRBJ2-2	TRBD2	TRBV7-2
TGTGCCAGCAGCCCTCTTTACCCGGACAGGGGAGGCGGCTACACCTTC	CASSPLYPDRGGGYTF	once	TRBJ1-2	TRBD1	TRBV14
TGTGCCAGCAGGGGGGACATTTATAATTCACCCCTCCACTTT	CASRGDIYNSPLHF	NA	TRBJ1-6	NA	TRBV6-5
TGTGCCAGCAGCTCGCAAGGGGGGGGGCAGAGGGAGACCCAGTACTTC	CASSSQGGGQRETQYF	once	TRBJ2-5	NA	TRBV7-6
TGTGCCAGCAGCCAGGGACTAGCGGGGGGGAGGGATACGCAGTATTTT	CASSQGLAGGRDTQYF	NA	TRBJ2-3	TRBD2	TRBV11-2
TGTGCCAGCAGTTACAGGTCTCCCAATCAGCCCCAGCATTTT	CASSYRSPNQPQHF	once	TRBJ1-5	NA	TRBV27
TGTGCCAGTAGTAACAGGCCTGCTAGCACAGATACGCAGTATTTT	CASSNRPASTDTQYF	NA	TRBJ2-3	NA	TRBV19
TGTGCCAGTAGTACCGACGGGGGCCGGGGTCAGCCCCAGCATTTT	CASSTDGGRGQPQHF	NA	TRBJ1-5	NA	TRBV19